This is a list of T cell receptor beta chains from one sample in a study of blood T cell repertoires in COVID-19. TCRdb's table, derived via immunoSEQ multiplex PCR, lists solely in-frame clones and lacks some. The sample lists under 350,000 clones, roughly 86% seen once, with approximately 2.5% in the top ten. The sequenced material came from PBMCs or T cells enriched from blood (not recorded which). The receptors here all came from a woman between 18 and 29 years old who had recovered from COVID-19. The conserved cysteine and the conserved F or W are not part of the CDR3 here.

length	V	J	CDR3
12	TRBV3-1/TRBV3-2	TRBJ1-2	ASSPVGGTYGYT
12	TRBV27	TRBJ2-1	ASSGGAPLVEQF
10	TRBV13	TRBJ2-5	ASSLTRETQY
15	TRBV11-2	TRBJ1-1	ARLGGEGREENTEAF
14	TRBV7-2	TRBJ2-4	ASSLELSRTENIQY
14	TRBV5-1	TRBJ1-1	ASSLFWVGEDTEAF
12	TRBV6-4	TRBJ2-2	ASSVAGDTGELF
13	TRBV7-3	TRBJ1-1	ASSFQSGQGRKAF
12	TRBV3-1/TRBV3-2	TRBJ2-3	ASQGLAGGHTQY
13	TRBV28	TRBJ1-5	ASNTGIRSNQPQH
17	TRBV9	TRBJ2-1	ASSSKVPGLANTGNEQF
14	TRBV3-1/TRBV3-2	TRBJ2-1	ASSQDASSSYNEQF
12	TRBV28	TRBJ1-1	ASSPRGRNTEAF
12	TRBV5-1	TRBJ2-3	ASSRTSGTGTQY
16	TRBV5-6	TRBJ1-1	ASSLEWRGKGLNTEAF
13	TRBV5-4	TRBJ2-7	ATAPGRGVTYEQY
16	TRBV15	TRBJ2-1	ATSRDGLAASSYNEQF
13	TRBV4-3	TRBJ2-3	ASSPTSGGADTQY
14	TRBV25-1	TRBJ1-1	ASSAGTGGSGTEAF
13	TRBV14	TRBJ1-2	ASSQTGKTNYGYT
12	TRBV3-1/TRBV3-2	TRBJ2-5	ASSQGLAGGTQY
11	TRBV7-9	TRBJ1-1	ASTTPGAHAAF
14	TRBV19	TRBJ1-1	ASSITQGSMNTEAF
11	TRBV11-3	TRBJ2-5	ASSSRVQETQY
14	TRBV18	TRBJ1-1	ASSPLTGMMNTEAF
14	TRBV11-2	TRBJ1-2	ASSSLTGGGLYGYT
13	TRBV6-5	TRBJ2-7	ASSYSSDSSYEQY
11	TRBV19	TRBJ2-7	ASSLGPSYEQY
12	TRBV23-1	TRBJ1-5	ASSFDRENQPQH
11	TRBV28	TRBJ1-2	ASSLRRDYGYT
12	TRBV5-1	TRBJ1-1	ASSWDRSNTEAF
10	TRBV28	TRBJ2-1	ASRRTGPEQF
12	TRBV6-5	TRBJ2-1	ASSYRAAYNEQF
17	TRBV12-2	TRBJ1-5	ASRFWSNRGKYSNQPQH
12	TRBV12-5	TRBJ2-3	ASGFGGSGDTQY
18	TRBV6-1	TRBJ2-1	ASSELRGQGAFSRYNEQF
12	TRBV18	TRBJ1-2	ASSPGTGSGGYT
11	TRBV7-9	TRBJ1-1	ASSKPGVTEAF
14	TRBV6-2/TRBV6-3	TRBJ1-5	ASSISPGDSNQPQH
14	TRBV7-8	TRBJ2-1	ASSRSGGGAPNEQF
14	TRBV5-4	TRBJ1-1	ASSLEPTGANTEAF
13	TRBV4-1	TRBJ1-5	ASSQDRTGNQPQH
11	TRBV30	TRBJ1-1	AWRYGVNTEAF
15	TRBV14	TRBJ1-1	ASSQATVSLKNTEAF
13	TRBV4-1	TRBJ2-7	ASSQGLAGVREQY
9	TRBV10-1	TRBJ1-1	ASSGGGQAF